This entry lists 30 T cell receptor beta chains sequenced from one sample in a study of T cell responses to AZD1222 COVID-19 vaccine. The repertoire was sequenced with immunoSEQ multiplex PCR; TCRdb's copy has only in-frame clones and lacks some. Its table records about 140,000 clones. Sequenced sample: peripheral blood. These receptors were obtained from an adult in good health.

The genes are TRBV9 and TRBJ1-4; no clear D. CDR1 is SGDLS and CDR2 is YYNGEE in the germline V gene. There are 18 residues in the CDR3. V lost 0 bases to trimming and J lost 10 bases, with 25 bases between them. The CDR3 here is CASSVDGLTNPYLGKLFF. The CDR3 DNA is TGTGCCAGCAGCGTAGACGGGTTGACGAACCCATACCTTGGAAAACTGTTTTTT.

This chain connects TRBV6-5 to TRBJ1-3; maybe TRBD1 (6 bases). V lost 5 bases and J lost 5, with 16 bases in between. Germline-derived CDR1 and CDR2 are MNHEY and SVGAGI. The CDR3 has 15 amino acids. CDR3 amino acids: CASSTTTTGRNTIYF. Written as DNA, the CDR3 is TGTGCCAGCAGTACCACCACTACAGGGCGAAACACCATATATTTT.

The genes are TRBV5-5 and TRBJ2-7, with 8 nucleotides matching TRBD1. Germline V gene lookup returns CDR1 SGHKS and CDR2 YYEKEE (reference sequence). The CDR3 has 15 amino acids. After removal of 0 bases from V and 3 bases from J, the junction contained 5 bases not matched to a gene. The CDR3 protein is CASSLVDRENYEQYF. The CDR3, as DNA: TGTGCCAGCAGCTTGGTGGACAGGGAGAACTACGAGCAGTACTTC.

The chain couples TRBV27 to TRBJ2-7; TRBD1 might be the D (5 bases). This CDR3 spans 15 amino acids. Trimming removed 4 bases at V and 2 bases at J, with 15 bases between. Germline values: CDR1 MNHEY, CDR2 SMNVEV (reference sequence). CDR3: CASSSYSRGPYEQYF. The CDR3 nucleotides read TGTGCCAGCAGTTCATATTCTAGGGGCCCCTACGAGCAGTACTTC.

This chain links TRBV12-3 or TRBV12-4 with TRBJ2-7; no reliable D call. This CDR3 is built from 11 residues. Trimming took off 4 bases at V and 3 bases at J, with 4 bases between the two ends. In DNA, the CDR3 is TGTGCCAGCAGTTCCGACTACGAGCAGTACTTC. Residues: CASSSDYEQYF.

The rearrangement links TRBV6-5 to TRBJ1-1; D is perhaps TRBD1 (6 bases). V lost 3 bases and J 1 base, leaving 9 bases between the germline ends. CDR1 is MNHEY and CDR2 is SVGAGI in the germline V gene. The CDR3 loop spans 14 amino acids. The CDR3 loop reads CASSYEQGNTEAFF. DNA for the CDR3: TGTGCCAGCAGTTATGAACAGGGGAACACTGAAGCTTTCTTT.

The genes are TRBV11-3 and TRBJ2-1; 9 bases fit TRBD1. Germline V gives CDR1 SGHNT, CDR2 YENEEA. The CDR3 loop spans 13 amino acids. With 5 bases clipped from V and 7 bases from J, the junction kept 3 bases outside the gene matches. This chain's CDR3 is CASSRGQGNEQFF. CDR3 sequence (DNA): TGTGCCAGCAGCCGCGGACAGGGGAATGAGCAGTTCTTC.

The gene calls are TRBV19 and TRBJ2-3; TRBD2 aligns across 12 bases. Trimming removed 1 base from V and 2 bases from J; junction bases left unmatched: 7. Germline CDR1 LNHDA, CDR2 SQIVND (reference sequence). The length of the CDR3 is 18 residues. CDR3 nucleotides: TGTGCCAGTAGTATAGGCCCGACTAGCGGGAGACTCACAGATACGCAGTATTTT. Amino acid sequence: CASSIGPTSGRLTDTQYF. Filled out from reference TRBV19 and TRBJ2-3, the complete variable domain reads DGGITQSPKYLFRKEGQNVTLSCEQNLNHDAMYWYRQDPGQGLRLIYYSQIVNDFQKGDIAEGYSVSREKKESFPLTVTSAQKNPTAFYLCASSIGPTSGRLTDTQYFGPGTRLTVL.

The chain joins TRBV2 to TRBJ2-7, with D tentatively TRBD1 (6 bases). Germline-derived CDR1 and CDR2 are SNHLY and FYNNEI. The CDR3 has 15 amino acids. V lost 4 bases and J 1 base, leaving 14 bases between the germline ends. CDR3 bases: TGTGCCAGCAGTGGTAGGGGACAAGGATCCTACGAGCAGTACTTC. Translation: CASSGRGQGSYEQYF.

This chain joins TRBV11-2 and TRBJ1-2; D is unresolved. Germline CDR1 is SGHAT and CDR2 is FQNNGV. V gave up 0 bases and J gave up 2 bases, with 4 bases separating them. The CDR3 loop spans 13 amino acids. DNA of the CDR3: TGTGCCAGCAGCTTAGAGATCAACTATGGCTACACCTTC. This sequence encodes CASSLEINYGYTF.

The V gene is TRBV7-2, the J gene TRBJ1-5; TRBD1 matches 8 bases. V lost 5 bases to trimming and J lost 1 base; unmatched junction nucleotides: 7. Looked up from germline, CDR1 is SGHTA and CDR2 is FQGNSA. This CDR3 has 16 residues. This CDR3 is CASSPRQGLSNQPQHF. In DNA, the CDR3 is TGTGCCAGCAGCCCCAGACAGGGGTTGAGCAATCAGCCCCAGCATTTT.

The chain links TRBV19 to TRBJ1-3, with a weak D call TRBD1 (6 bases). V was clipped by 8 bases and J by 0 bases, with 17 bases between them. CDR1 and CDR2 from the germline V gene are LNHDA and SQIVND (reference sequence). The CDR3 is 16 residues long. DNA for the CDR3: TGTGCCAGTTGCCAAGAGGGGGGGAGCTCTGGAAACACCATATATTTT. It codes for CASCQEGGSSGNTIYF.

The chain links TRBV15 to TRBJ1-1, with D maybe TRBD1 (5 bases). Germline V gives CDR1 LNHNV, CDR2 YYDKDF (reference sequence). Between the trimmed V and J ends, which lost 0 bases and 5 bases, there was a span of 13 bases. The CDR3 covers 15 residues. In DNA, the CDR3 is TGTGCCACCAGCAGAGATGAACTAGGGACTACTGAAGCTTTCTTT. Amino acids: CATSRDELGTTEAFF.

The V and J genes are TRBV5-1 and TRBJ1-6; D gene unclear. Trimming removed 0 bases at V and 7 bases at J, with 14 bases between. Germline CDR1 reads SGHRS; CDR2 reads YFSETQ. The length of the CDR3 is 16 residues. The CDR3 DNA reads TGCGCCAGCAGCTTGGGGATCCGGGGTTCGAATTCACCCCTCCACTTT. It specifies CASSLGIRGSNSPLHF.

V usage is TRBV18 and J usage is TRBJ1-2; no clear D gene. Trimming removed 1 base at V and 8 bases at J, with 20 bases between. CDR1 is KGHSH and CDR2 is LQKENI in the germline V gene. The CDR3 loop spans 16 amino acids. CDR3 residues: CASSPLMAGIAWGYTF. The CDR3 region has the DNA TGTGCCAGCTCACCACTCATGGCGGGGATTGCTTGGGGCTACACCTTC. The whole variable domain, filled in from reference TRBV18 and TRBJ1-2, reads NAGVMQNPRHLVRRRGQEARLRCSPMKGHSHVYWYRQLPEEGLKFMVYLQKENIIDESGMPKERFSAEFPKEGPSILRIQQVVRGDSAAYFCASSPLMAGIAWGYTFGSGTRLTVV.

For the CDR3, the DNA is TGTGCCAGCAGCCCAAGGGGACAGCACACTGAAGCTTTCTTT. Its protein is CASSPRGQHTEAFF. The chain has TRBV3-1 (or the pseudogene TRBV3-2) and TRBJ1-1; 7 nucleotides line up with TRBD1. Germline CDR1 is LGHDT and CDR2 is YNNKEL (reference sequence). V shed 4 bases, J shed 3 bases, and the junction held 5 bases outside the gene matches. The CDR3 length is 14 residues.

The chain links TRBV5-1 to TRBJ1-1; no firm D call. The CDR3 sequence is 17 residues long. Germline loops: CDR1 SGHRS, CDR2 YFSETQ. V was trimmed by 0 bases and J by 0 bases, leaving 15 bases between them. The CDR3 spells CASSLGGLNVMNTEAFF. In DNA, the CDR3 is TGCGCCAGCAGCTTGGGAGGCCTTAACGTAATGAACACTGAAGCTTTCTTT.

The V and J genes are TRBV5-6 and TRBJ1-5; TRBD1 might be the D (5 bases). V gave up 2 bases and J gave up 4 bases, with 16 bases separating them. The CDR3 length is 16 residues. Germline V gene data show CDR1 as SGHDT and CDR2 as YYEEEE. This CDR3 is CASSLGGTTLNQPQHF. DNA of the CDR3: TGTGCCAGCAGCTTAGGAGGGACCACCCTTAATCAGCCCCAGCATTTT. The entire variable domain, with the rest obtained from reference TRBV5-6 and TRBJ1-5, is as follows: DAGVTQSPTHLIKTRGQQVTLRCSPKSGHDTVSWYQQALGQGPQFIFQYYEEEERQRGNFPDRFSGHQFPNYSSELNVNALLLGDSALYLCASSLGGTTLNQPQHFGDGTRLSIL.

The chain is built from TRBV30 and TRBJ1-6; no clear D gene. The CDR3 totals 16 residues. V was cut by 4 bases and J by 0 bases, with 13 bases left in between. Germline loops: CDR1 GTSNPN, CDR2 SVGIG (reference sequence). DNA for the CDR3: TGTGCCTGGAATCGGGAAGGGAACTCCTATAATTCACCCCTCCACTTT. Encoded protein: CAWNREGNSYNSPLHF.

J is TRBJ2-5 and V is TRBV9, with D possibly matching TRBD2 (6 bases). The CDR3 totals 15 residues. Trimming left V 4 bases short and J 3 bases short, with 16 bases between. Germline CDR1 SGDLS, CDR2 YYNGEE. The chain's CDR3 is CASSPVRGNKETQYF. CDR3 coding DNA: TGTGCCAGCAGCCCGGTGCGGGGAAACAAAGAGACCCAGTACTTC.

DNA of the CDR3: TGTGCCAGCAGCCCCCGGGACCTAGAGACCCAGTACTTC. Translation gives CASSPRDLETQYF. V gene TRBV7-2 combines with J gene TRBJ2-5; D may be TRBD1 or TRBD2 (5 bases each). Germline lookup yields CDR1 SGHTA and CDR2 FQGNSA. Trimming removed 5 bases at V and 4 bases at J, with 11 bases between. This CDR3 has 13 amino acids.

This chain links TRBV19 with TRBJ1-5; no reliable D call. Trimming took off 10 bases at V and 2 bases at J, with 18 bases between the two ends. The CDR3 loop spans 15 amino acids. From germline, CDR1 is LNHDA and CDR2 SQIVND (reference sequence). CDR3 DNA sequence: TGTGCCACCCAATTTCGAGATTCTGGCAATCAGCCCCAGCATTTT. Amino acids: CATQFRDSGNQPQHF.

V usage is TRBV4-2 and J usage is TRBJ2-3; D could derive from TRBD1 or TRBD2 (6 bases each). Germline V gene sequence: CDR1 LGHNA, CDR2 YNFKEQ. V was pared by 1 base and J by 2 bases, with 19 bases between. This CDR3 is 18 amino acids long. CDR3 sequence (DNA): TGTGCCAGCAGCCAAGGAAACGGGGAAGGGGGGACCACAGATACGCAGTATTTT. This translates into CASSQGNGEGGTTDTQYF.

CDR3 sequence reads: CSVDIQGAGGELFF. The DNA of the CDR3 is TGCAGCGTCGATATACAGGGGGCAGGCGGGGAGCTGTTTTTT. The rearrangement uses TRBV29-1 and TRBJ2-2; TRBD1 matches at 9 bases. Per the germline V gene, CDR1 is SQVTM and CDR2 is ANQGSEA. The CDR3 extends over 14 amino acids. V gave up 6 bases and J gave up 7 bases; unmatched junction bases: 9.

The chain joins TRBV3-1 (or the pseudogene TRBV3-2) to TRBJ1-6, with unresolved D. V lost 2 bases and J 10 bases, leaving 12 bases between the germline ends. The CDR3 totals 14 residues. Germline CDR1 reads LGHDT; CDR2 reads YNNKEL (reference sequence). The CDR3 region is CASSQQMTHSPLHF. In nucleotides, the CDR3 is TGTGCCAGCAGCCAACAAATGACCCACTCACCCCTCCACTTT.

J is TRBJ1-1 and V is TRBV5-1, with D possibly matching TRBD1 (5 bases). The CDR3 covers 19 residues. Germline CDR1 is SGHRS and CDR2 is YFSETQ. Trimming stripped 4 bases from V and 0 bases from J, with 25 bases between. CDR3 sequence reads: CASSPRRQNTGGVNTEAFF. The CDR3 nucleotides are TGCGCCAGCAGCCCCAGAAGACAAAACACAGGTGGAGTGAACACTGAAGCTTTCTTT.

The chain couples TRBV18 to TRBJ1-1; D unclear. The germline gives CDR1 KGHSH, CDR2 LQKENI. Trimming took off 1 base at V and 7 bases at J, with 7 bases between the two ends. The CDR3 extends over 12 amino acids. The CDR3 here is CASSPQLDEAFF. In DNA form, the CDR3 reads TGTGCCAGCTCACCACAGCTAGATGAAGCTTTCTTT. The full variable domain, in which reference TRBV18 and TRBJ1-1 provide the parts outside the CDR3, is NAGVMQNPRHLVRRRGQEARLRCSPMKGHSHVYWYRQLPEEGLKFMVYLQKENIIDESGMPKERFSAEFPKEGPSILRIQQVVRGDSAAYFCASSPQLDEAFFGQGTRLTVV.

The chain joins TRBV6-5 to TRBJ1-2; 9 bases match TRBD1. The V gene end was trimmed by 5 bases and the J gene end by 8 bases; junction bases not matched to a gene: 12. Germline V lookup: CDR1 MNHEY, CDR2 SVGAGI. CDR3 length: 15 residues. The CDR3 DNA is TGTGCCAGCAGTCCTGACCGGGACAGGGTAGGAGGCTACACCTTC. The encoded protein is CASSPDRDRVGGYTF.

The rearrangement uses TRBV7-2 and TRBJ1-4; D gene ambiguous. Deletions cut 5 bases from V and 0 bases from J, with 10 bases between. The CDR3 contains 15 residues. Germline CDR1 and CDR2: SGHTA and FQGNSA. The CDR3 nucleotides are TGTGCCAGCAGCCCGGCCCTTGCAACTAATGAAAAACTGTTTTTT. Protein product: CASSPALATNEKLFF.

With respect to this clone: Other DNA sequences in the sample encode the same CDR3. CDR3 nucleotides: TGTGCCAGCTCACCCCTCGACAGCTATGGCTACACCTTC. Its protein product is CASSPLDSYGYTF. The chain joins TRBV18 to TRBJ1-2; D perhaps matches TRBD1 (5 bases). CDR1 is KGHSH and CDR2 is LQKENI in the germline V gene. The V end lost 3 bases, the J end lost 4 bases, and 9 bases lay between the germline ends. This CDR3 spans 13 amino acids.